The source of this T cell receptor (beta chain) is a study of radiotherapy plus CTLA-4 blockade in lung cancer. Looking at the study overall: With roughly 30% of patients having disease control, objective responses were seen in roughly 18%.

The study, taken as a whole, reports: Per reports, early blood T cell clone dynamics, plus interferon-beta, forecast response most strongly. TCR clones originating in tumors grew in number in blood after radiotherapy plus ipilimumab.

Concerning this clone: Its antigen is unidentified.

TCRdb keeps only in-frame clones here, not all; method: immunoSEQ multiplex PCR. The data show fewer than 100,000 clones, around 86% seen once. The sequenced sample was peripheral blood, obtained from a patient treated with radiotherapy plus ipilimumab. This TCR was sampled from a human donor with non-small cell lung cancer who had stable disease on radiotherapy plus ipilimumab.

Here the CDR3 DNA reads TGTGCCAGCGGCCAGGAAAACATTCAGTACTTC. Protein product: CASGQENIQYF. The chain carries TRBV2 and TRBJ2-4; D ambiguous. Germline V gene data show CDR1 as SNHLY and CDR2 as FYNNEI. Trimming took 8 bases from V and 5 from J, leaving 7 bases between them. The CDR3 has 11 residues. Full variable domain (remainder filled in from reference TRBV2 and TRBJ2-4): EPEVTQTPSHQVTQMGQEVILRCVPISNHLYFYWYRQILGQKVEFLVSFYNNEISEKSEIFDDQFSVERPDGSNFTLKIRSTKLEDSAMYFCASGQENIQYFGAGTRLSVL.